This is a list of T cell receptor beta chains from one sample in a study of breast tumors, draining lymph nodes, adjacent tissues. A single record per CDR3 protein comes from TCRdb applying MiXCR to the multiplex PCR reads. Of roughly 49,000 distinct CDR3 sequences in the sample, over 40% were seen once. Sequenced sample: breast tumor tissue. The receptors were sampled from a female donor with breast cancer. Some clones in this sample may be carry-over from other donors' samples. Each CDR3 is given with its conserved first and last residue.

j_gene | v_gene | CDR3aa
TRBJ2-5 | TRBV5-8 | CASSPGGLATETQYF
TRBJ2-1 | TRBV7-8 | CASSPRTGGNEQFF
TRBJ1-2 | TRBV7-2 | CVPFRVAIFLCANYGYTF
TRBJ2-7 | TRBV6-1 | CASSFSEGTGWPYEQYF
TRBJ1-2 | TRBV4-1 | CASSQRQGALPNYDYTF
TRBJ2-1 | TRBV20-1 | CSARDGGTSGRFWDEQFF
TRBJ1-2 | TRBV29-1 | CSVEDYGYTF
TRBJ1-4 | TRBV20-1 | CSAEGREKLFF
TRBJ1-1 | TRBV5-1 | CASSLQIQRRENTEAFF
TRBJ1-4 | TRBV7-2 | CASSLTREANEKLFF
TRBJ2-7 | TRBV20-1 | CSASDLSTYEQYF
TRBJ2-1 | TRBV24-1 | CATSDSGGTYNEQFF
TRBJ2-7 | TRBV5-1 | CASSPGEGREQYF
TRBJ1-5 | TRBV4-2 | CASSPGSRLGPQHF
TRBJ1-4 | TRBV4-1 | CASRTNRGISETNEKLFF
TRBJ1-2 | TRBV6-1 | CASSARLEGTYGYTF
TRBJ1-5 | TRBV20-1 | CSASQDNQETQHF
TRBJ2-1 | TRBV9 | CASSLTGGGSNEQFF
TRBJ1-6 | TRBV5-1 | CASSLETGYSPLHF
TRBJ2-3 | TRBV7-2 | CASSLVDTQYF
TRBJ2-7 | TRBV18 | CASSPLQELAYEQYF
TRBJ2-5 | TRBV7-2 | CASSLAGTETQYF
TRBJ2-2 | TRBV12-5 | CASGLTGQTGELFF
TRBJ1-6 | TRBV30 | CAWSGAGFYSPLHF
TRBJ2-3 | TRBV5-1 | CASSPGVSDTQYF
TRBJ2-1 | TRBV11-3 | CASSPGLAGAHEQFF
TRBJ2-3 | TRBV5-1 | CASSLTFSGSGADTQYF
TRBJ1-5 | TRBV15 | CATSREQGTQPQHF
TRBJ1-6 | TRBV7-8 | CASSLAPGFNSPLHF
TRBJ2-1 | TRBV7-2 | CASSSWTRSYNEQFF
TRBJ1-5 | TRBV6-2/TRBV6-3 | CASSYSGTGNQPQHF
TRBJ2-1 | TRBV20-1 | CSAREGLAGTEQFF
TRBJ1-6 | TRBV18 | CASSPGQPNNSPLHF
TRBJ1-3 | TRBV12-3/TRBV12-4 | CASSLGDTIYF
TRBJ2-1 | TRBV20-1 | CSASRRRENVSYNEQFF
TRBJ2-2 | TRBV14 | CASSRWGARTGELFF
TRBJ2-7 | TRBV4-1 | CASSHRLSYEQYF
TRBJ2-3 | TRBV7-3 | CASSFQSTDTQYF
TRBJ2-5 | TRBV2 | CATSSGTGGRLVETQYF
TRBJ2-5 | TRBV18 | CASSQGGQETQYF
TRBJ2-7 | TRBV12-5 | CASGQDRGSSSYEQYF
TRBJ1-6 | TRBV7-9 | CASSPTRDSPLHF
TRBJ2-5 | TRBV7-2 | CASSGRVELKETQYF
TRBJ1-5 | TRBV11-3 | CAGGGPQHF
TRBJ1-2 | TRBV20-1 | CSARVGADGYTF
TRBJ2-7 | TRBV5-6 | CASSRGPDGYEQYF
TRBJ2-3 | TRBV20-1 | CSARAGGATDTQYF
TRBJ1-6 | TRBV19 | CASSDSGEVPPHF
TRBJ2-3 | TRBV5-1 | CASSETAIGLAGDEQYF
TRBJ1-3 | TRBV14 | CASSQTDRGLNNTIYF
TRBJ2-5 | TRBV29-1 | CSVEGTLEETQYF
TRBJ2-7 | TRBV9 | CASSVVAGGPGEQYF
TRBJ2-6 | TRBV12-3/TRBV12-4 | CASGGEVGANVLTF
TRBJ1-4 | TRBV5-1 | CASSLALAGYFEKLFF
TRBJ2-1 | TRBV29-1 | CSVDGLSEQFF
TRBJ2-7 | TRBV7-2 | CASSSGLGPLSNEQYF
TRBJ1-5 | TRBV5-8 | CASSLGQHLWGPQHF
TRBJ2-5 | TRBV5-8 | CASSSDGTGGRETQYF